This T cell receptor beta chain stems from a study of Graves' ophthalmopathy and Graves' hyperthyroidism. Study-level information: The authors collected peripheral blood at initial diagnosis, before any treatment.

The CDR3 consists of 10 residues. Between the trimmed V and J ends, which lost 8 bases and 9 bases, there was a span of 10 bases. Amplification of TCR beta CDR3 regions used RNA transcripts. First-round RT-PCR relied on HTBI primers, and a second-round multiplex PCR came next. TCRdb re-analysed the multiplex PCR reads in MiXCR, keeping a single row per CDR3 protein. The repertoire consists of over 450,000 distinct CDR3 sequences, with roughly 14% occurring once and the leading ten covering about 9.4%. The chain joins TRBV12-3 or TRBV12-4 to TRBJ1-1; D is undetermined. This sequence originates from a woman aged 25 to 39 with Graves' ophthalmopathy. The sequenced sample consisted of blood. Written as DNA, the CDR3 is TGTGCCAGCGGCACCGTACAAGCTTTCTTT. It specifies CASGTVQAFF.